This T cell receptor beta chain was documented in a study of blood T cells in healthy people across ages. The study's findings and limits: It was held that diversity estimates obtained from one million T cells represented underestimates. Long-lived donors exceeded aged donors in naive CD4+ cells and diversity.

The use of a sample-barcoded 5' primer and a J-beta primer mix characterized a second PCR of about 7 to 12 cycles. MiXCR was run by TCRdb on the 5' RACE reads, yielding one entry per CDR3 protein. The sample comprises about 1,000,000 distinct CDR3 sequences, around 45% of which are singletons, and over 15% rests with the top ten. Concerning this clonotype itself: Its antigen is still unknown.

The authors extracted at least 5.5 micrograms of total RNA per sample. The CDR3 sequence is 15 residues long. Germline V CDR1 and CDR2: SGHRS, YFSETQ. The V gene lost 6 bases and the J gene lost 3 bases, with 19 bases spanning the gap. The material sequenced was blood. The clonotype originates from a woman aged 55-70 years in good health. V gene TRBV5-1 combines with J gene TRBJ2-7, with D perhaps TRBD1 or TRBD2 (5 bases each). The CDR3 DNA follows: TGCGCCAGCACTCTAGCCGGGACGGGGCACTACGAGCAGTACTTC. It is translated as CASTLAGTGHYEQYF.